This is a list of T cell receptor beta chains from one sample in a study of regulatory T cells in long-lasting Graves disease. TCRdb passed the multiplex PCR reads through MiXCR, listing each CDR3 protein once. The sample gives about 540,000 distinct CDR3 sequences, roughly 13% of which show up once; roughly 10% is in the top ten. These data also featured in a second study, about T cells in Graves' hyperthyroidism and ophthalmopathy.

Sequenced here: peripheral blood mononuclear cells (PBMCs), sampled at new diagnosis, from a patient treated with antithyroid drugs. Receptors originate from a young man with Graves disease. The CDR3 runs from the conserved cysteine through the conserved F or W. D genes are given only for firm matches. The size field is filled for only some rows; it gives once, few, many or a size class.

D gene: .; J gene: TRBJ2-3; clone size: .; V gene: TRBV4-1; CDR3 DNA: TGCGCCAGCAGCCAAAATTCGGCGGGACTCACAGATACGCAGTATTTT; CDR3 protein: CASSQNSAGLTDTQYF
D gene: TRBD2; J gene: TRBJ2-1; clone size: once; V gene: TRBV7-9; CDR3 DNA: TGTGCCAGCAGCTTAGCCCGAGCTAGCGGGAGGGTTGAGCAGTTCTTC; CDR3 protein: CASSLARASGRVEQFF
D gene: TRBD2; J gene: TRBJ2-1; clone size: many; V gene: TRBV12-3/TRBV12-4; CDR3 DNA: TGTGCCAGCACCCAGCTCCCACCTCATAGCGGGAGGGCCTACAATGAGCAGTTCTTC; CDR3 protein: CASTQLPPHSGRAYNEQFF
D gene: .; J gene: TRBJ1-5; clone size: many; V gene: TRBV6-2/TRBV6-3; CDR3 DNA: TGTGCCAGCAGAAAACGGGGCCATCAGCCCCAGCATTTT; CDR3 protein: CASRKRGHQPQHF
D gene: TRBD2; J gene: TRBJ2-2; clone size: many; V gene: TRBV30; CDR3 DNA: TGTGCCTGGGACGGGACTAGCGGGAGAACCGGGGAGCTGTTTTTT; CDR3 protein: CAWDGTSGRTGELFF
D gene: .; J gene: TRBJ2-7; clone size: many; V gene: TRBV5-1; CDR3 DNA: TGCGCCAGCAGCTTGGGAGAGGCCCACGAGCAGTACTTC; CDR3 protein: CASSLGEAHEQYF
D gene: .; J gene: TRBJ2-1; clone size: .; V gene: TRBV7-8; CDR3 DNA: TGTGCCAGCAGCCCAAGACGGTTCACCTACAATGAGCAGTTCTTC; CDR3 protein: CASSPRRFTYNEQFF
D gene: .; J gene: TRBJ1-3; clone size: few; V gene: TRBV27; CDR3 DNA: TGTGCCAGCAGTCATGTATGGGGAAACACCATATATTTT; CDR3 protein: CASSHVWGNTIYF
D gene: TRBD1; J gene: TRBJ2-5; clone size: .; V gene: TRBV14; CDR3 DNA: TGTGCCAGCAGCCAAAGCAGGGGGCAAGAGACCCAGTACTTC; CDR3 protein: CASSQSRGQETQYF
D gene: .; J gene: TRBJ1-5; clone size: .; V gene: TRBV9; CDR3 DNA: TGTGCCAGCAGCGTGGAGGGGCACCTAGAGCCCCAGCATTTT; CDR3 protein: CASSVEGHLEPQHF
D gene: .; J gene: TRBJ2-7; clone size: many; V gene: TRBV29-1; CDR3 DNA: TGCAGCGTTATACCGGACGGACACTACGAGCAGTACTTC; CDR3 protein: CSVIPDGHYEQYF
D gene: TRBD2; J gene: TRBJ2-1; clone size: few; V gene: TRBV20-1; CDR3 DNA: TGCAGCCCAACCCCCGGGACTAGCGGTTCCTACAATGAGCAGTTCTTC; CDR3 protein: CSPTPGTSGSYNEQFF
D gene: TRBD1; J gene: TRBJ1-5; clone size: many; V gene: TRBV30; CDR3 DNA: TGTGCCTGGAGTCAGGGGGACCTAAGCAATCAGCCCCAGCATTTT; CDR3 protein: CAWSQGDLSNQPQHF
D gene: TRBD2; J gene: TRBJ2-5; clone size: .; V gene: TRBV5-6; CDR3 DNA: TGTGCCAGCAGCCTGGGGACTAGGGTAGAGACCCAGTACTTC; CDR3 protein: CASSLGTRVETQYF
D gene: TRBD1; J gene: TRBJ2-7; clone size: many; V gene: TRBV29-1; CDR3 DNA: TGCAGCGTCCGGGACAGGGTTATGAATTACGAGCAGTACTTC; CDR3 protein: CSVRDRVMNYEQYF
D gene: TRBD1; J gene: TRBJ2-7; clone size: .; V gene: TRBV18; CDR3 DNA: TGTGCCAGCTCCAGGATGGACAGGGGCTCCGAGCAGTACTTC; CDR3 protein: CASSRMDRGSEQYF
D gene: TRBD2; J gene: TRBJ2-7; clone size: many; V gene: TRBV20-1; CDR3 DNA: TGCAGTGCTAAGACTAGCGGGAGGCACTACGAGCAGTACTTC; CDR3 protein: CSAKTSGRHYEQYF
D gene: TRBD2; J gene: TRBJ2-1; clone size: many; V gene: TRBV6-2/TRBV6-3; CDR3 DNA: TGTGCCAGCAGTGAAGGGGCTAGCGGGAAGAATGAGCAGTTCTTC; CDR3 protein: CASSEGASGKNEQFF
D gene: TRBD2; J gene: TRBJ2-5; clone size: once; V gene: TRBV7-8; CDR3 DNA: TGTGCCAGCAGCCGCGAGGCGGGAGTAGAAGAGACCCAGTACTTC; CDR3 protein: CASSREAGVEETQYF
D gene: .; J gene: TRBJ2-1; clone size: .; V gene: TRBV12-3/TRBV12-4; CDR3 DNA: TGTGCCAGCAATCGGCGGGGGATTAGGGGGCCCTCCTACAATGAGCAGTTCTTC; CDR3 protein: CASNRRGIRGPSYNEQFF
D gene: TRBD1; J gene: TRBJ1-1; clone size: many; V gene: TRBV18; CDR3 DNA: TGTGCCAGCTCACCACTCCGGGACAGCGAAGCTTTCTTT; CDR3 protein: CASSPLRDSEAFF
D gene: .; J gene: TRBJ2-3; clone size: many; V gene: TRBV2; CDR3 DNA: TGTGCCAACTCAGGGCGGAGCACAGATACGCAGTATTTT; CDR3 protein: CANSGRSTDTQYF